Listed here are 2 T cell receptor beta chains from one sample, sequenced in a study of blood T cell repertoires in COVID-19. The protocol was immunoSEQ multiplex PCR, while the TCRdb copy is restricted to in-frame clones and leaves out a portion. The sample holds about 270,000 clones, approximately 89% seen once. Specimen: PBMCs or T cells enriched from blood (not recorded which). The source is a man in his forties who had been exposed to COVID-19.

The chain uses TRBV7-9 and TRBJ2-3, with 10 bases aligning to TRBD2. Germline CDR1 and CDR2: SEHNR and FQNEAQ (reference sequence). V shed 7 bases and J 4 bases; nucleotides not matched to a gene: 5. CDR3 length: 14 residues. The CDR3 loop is CASIPSGSADTQYF. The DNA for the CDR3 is TGTGCCAGCATCCCTAGCGGGAGCGCAGATACGCAGTATTTT. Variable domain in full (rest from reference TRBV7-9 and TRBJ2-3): DTGVSQNPRHKITKRGQNVTFRCDPISEHNRLYWYRQTLGQGPEFLTYFQNEAQLEKSRLLSDRFSAERPKGSFSTLEIQRTEQGDSAMYLCASIPSGSADTQYFGPGTRLTVL.

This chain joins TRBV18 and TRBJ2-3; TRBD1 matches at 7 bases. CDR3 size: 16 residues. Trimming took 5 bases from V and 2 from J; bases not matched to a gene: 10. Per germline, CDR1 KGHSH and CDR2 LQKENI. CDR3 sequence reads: CASSSRQGWSTDTQYF. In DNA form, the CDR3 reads TGTGCCAGCTCATCACGACAGGGATGGTCCACAGATACGCAGTATTTT.